The 30 T cell receptor beta chains below all came from one sample that was sequenced in a study of cytomegalovirus exposure and HLA in healthy donors. Some clones are missing from TCRdb's copy, which holds only in-frame ones; the method was immunoSEQ multiplex PCR. The table lists 120,000 to 150,000 clones, around 90% of them singletons. The sequenced sample was PBMCs. These receptors originate from a man younger than 30 in good health and CMV-seropositive.

This chain connects TRBV5-4 to TRBJ2-3, with 8 bases identical to TRBD2. Germline CDR1 and CDR2: SGHNT and YYREEE (reference sequence). Germline trimming cut 4 bases from V and 6 bases from J; bases unmatched to any gene: 7. The CDR3 spans 14 residues. The CDR3 is CASSAGGAGDTQYF. Written as DNA, the CDR3 is TGTGCCAGCAGCGCCGGGGGGGCAGGGGATACGCAGTATTTT. Supplemented by reference TRBV5-4 and TRBJ2-3, the full variable domain reads ETGVTQSPTHLIKTRGQQVTLRCSSQSGHNTVSWYQQALGQGPQFIFQYYREEENGRGNFPPRFSGLQFPNYSSELNVNALELDDSALYLCASSAGGAGDTQYFGPGTRLTVL.

V usage is TRBV27 and J usage is TRBJ2-4; 7 bases match TRBD1. Germline V lookup: CDR1 MNHEY, CDR2 SMNVEV (reference sequence). CDR3 length equals 16 residues. Germline trimming cut 6 bases from V and 3 bases from J; bases unmatched to any gene: 11. CDR3 region: CASRPAGQVYKNIQYF. In nucleotides, the CDR3 is TGTGCCAGCAGGCCCGCCGGACAGGTCTACAAAAACATTCAGTACTTC.

The chain recombines TRBV19 with TRBJ2-3; the D is unclear. V was trimmed by 7 bases and J by 0 bases, leaving 14 bases between them. Germline loops: CDR1 LNHDA, CDR2 SQIVND (reference sequence). The CDR3 contains 15 residues. In nucleotides, the CDR3 is TGTGCCAGTACAATGAGGAGTTATAGCACAGATACGCAGTATTTT. Protein sequence: CASTMRSYSTDTQYF.

The chain carries TRBV9 and TRBJ2-7, with 9 bases lining up with TRBD2. This CDR3 has 13 residues. V lost 3 bases, J lost 7 bases, and 5 bases stayed unmatched. Germline V gene data show CDR1 as SGDLS and CDR2 as YYNGEE. The DNA for the CDR3 is TGTGCCAGCAGCGCAGCGGGAGGTTGGGAGCAGTACTTC. This translates into CASSAAGGWEQYF.

The V call is TRBV27, the J call TRBJ1-1, with D perhaps matching TRBD1 (6 bases). Germline CDR1 MNHEY, CDR2 SMNVEV (reference sequence). The V end lost 5 bases, the J end lost 8 bases, and 15 bases lay between the germline ends. The CDR3 runs 13 residues. The CDR3 here is CASSLRLTGEAFF. CDR3 DNA sequence: TGTGCCAGCAGTCTCCGGTTAACAGGGGAAGCTTTCTTT.

The rearrangement joins TRBV5-1 to TRBJ2-4, with TRBD1 matching over 8 bases. CDR1 SGHRS and CDR2 YFSETQ come from the germline V gene. V shed 4 bases, J shed 4 bases, and the junction held 4 bases outside the gene matches. This CDR3 is built from 14 residues. CDR3 in amino acids: CASSTGTGKNIQYF. Written as DNA, the CDR3 is TGCGCCAGCAGCACCGGGACAGGTAAAAACATTCAGTACTTC.

The J gene is TRBJ2-1, the V gene TRBV7-3; possible D gene TRBD2, 5 bases. The germline CDR1 and CDR2 sequences are SGHTA and FQGTGA. This CDR3 has 17 amino acids. V was shortened by 5 bases and J by 5 bases, with 22 bases between the two germline ends. The CDR3 here is CASSPSGSLVGHNEQFF. The CDR3 coding sequence is TGTGCCAGCAGCCCCTCTGGGAGCCTAGTCGGACACAATGAGCAGTTCTTC.

J is TRBJ1-1 and V is TRBV29-1, with 8 bases lining up with TRBD1. The germline V gene encodes CDR1 SQVTM and CDR2 ANQGSEA. V lost 0 bases, J lost 4 bases, and 1 base stayed unmatched. The CDR3 spans 13 residues. The CDR3, as DNA: TGCAGCGTTGAAGAAGGACAGGGCACTGAAGCTTTCTTT. This codes for CSVEEGQGTEAFF.

The chain combines TRBV7-3 with TRBJ2-3; D is possibly TRBD2 (6 bases). Per the germline V gene, CDR1 is SGHTA and CDR2 is FQGTGA. V was clipped by 2 bases and J by 2 bases, with 11 bases between them. This CDR3 has 15 amino acids. The CDR3 is CASSLAGLITDTQYF. CDR3 in DNA: TGTGCCAGCAGCTTAGCGGGGCTTATCACAGATACGCAGTATTTT.

V usage is TRBV6-1 and J usage is TRBJ1-5; weak D call: TRBD1 (6 bases). From germline, CDR1 is MNHNS and CDR2 SASEGT. The CDR3 has 16 amino acids. V was pared by 3 bases and J by 3 bases, with 15 bases between. The CDR3 is CASSDPGGGPNQPQHF. As DNA, the CDR3 is TGTGCCAGCAGTGACCCCGGGGGGGGGCCCAATCAGCCCCAGCATTTT.

This chain joins TRBV9 and TRBJ2-1, with TRBD2 identical over 8 bases. There are 14 residues in the CDR3. The J segment lost 13 bases and the V segment lost 4 bases, leaving 13 bases of the junction unmatched. The germline V gene has CDR1 SGDLS and CDR2 YYNGEE. CDR3 protein: CASSPTDAGGAQFF. The CDR3 coding sequence is TGTGCCAGCAGCCCCACCGACGCGGGAGGCGCTCAGTTCTTC.

The gene calls are TRBV5-4 and TRBJ2-3; no firm D call. Germline CDR1 reads SGHNT; CDR2 reads YYREEE (reference sequence). This CDR3 comprises 11 residues. Trimming removed 0 bases from V and 10 bases from J, with 6 bases in between. The CDR3 loop reads CASSLGGAQYF. In DNA form, the CDR3 reads TGTGCCAGCAGCTTGGGCGGTGCGCAGTATTTT.

In its sample, this clone was seen a few times. The rearrangement joins TRBV27 to TRBJ1-2; D remains unclear. The CDR3 spans 15 residues. Per germline, CDR1 MNHEY and CDR2 SMNVEV (reference sequence). V was pared by 8 bases and J by 1 base, with 17 bases between. The CDR3 sequence: CASSPTGNLNYGYTF. As DNA, the CDR3 is TGTGCCAGCTCTCCCACGGGGAACCTTAACTATGGCTACACCTTC.

The CDR3 region has the DNA TGCGCCAGCAGTAAGGGGGCCGAGTACCAAGAGACCCAGTACTTC. Translating gives CASSKGAEYQETQYF. The chain joins TRBV5-1 to TRBJ2-5, with 7 bases that match TRBD1. Germline trimming cut 5 bases from V and 0 bases from J; bases unmatched to any gene: 7. This CDR3 contains 15 residues. Germline CDR1 is SGHRS and CDR2 is YFSETQ.

This chain joins TRBV7-9 and TRBJ2-5, with 7 bases that match TRBD1. With V trimmed by 5 bases and J by 2 bases, 8 bases remained unmatched. CDR1 is SEHNR and CDR2 is FQNEAQ in the germline V gene (reference sequence). There are 15 residues in the CDR3. CDR3 protein: CASSIPGQLQETQYF. DNA for the CDR3: TGTGCCAGCAGCATCCCGGGACAGCTTCAAGAGACCCAGTACTTC. The complete variable domain, with remaining parts taken from reference TRBV7-9 and TRBJ2-5, reads DTGVSQNPRHKITKRGQNVTFRCDPISEHNRLYWYRQTLGQGPEFLTYFQNEAQLEKSRLLSDRFSAERPKGSFSTLEIQRTEQGDSAMYLCASSIPGQLQETQYFGPGTRLLVL.

The V and J genes are TRBV18 and TRBJ1-5; the match to TRBD1 covers 7 bases. V lost 3 bases to trimming and J lost 5 bases; unmatched junction nucleotides: 10. This CDR3 has 16 amino acids. Germline CDR1 and CDR2: KGHSH and LQKENI. CDR3 loop: CASSPKGGTEYQPQHF. The CDR3 region has the DNA TGTGCCAGCTCACCCAAAGGGGGGACAGAGTATCAGCCCCAGCATTTT. Looking up the rest from reference TRBV18 and TRBJ1-5 gives the full variable domain: NAGVMQNPRHLVRRRGQEARLRCSPMKGHSHVYWYRQLPEEGLKFMVYLQKENIIDESGMPKERFSAEFPKEGPSILRIQQVVRGDSAAYFCASSPKGGTEYQPQHFGDGTRLSIL.

The rearrangement joins TRBV18 to TRBJ1-4, with D tentatively TRBD1 (6 bases). CDR3 length: 15 residues. Germline CDR1 and CDR2: KGHSH and LQKENI. V dropped 3 bases and J dropped 4 bases, with 12 bases sitting between them. CDR3 sequence (DNA): TGTGCCAGCTCACCGACAGGTTCGGGTAATGAAAAACTGTTTTTT. As protein: CASSPTGSGNEKLFF.

The V and J genes are TRBV6-5 and TRBJ2-3; tentatively, D is TRBD1 (5 bases). CDR3 length equals 14 residues. Germline-derived CDR1 and CDR2 are MNHEY and SVGAGI. V shed 11 bases and J shed 2 bases, with 17 bases lying between them. CDR3 DNA: TGTGCCGCGAGAGGCGACAGCTTCACAGATACGCAGTATTTT. The encoded protein is CAARGDSFTDTQYF.

The chain is built from TRBV6-1 and TRBJ2-7; TRBD1 aligns across 7 bases. J gave up 2 bases and V 8 bases, and 9 bases lay outside the gene matches. Germline V lookup: CDR1 MNHNS, CDR2 SASEGT. The CDR3 sequence is 14 residues long. Here the CDR3 DNA reads TGTGCCAGCTCTAAGGACAGGTTGACCTACGAGCAGTACTTC. Its protein product is CASSKDRLTYEQYF.

This clone was seen only once. The V gene is TRBV6-5, the J gene TRBJ2-7; D call uncertain. The CDR3 is 14 amino acids. Deletions cut 0 bases from V and 2 bases from J, with 8 bases between. The V gene's germline CDR1 is MNHEY and CDR2 SVGAGI. The CDR3 sequence is CASSYSGRTYEQYF. Written as DNA, the CDR3 is TGTGCCAGCAGTTACTCCGGCAGGACCTACGAGCAGTACTTC.

In the case of this clone: At the DNA level, this CDR3 is encoded by other sequences in the same sample as well. The J gene is TRBJ1-1, the V gene TRBV6-5; no clear D gene. The ends were cut back, 2 bases at V and 8 bases at J, with 6 bases in the middle. The length of the CDR3 is 11 residues. Germline V gene sequence: CDR1 MNHEY, CDR2 SVGAGI. CDR3 sequence reads: CASSYGREAFF. The CDR3 DNA reads TGTGCCAGCAGTTACGGGAGAGAAGCTTTCTTT.

CDR3 in amino acids: CASSSGGAHQFF. The CDR3, as DNA: TGTGCCAGTAGTAGCGGGGGGGCCCATCAGTTCTTC. The chain carries TRBV19 and TRBJ2-1; TRBD2 matches at 9 bases. Germline CDR1 reads LNHDA; CDR2 reads SQIVND (reference sequence). Germline trimming cut 4 bases from V and 13 bases from J; bases unmatched to any gene: 5. There are 12 residues in the CDR3.

This sequence joins TRBV4-2 and TRBJ1-5, with D maybe TRBD1 (6 bases). Germline CDR1 and CDR2: LGHNA and YNFKEQ. Between the trimmed V and J ends, which lost 0 bases and 5 bases, there was a span of 14 bases. CDR3 length: 16 amino acids. CDR3 sequence: CASSQDVQGGDQPQHF. In nucleotides, the CDR3 is TGTGCCAGCAGCCAAGATGTACAGGGAGGGGATCAGCCCCAGCATTTT.

The V call is TRBV5-6, the J call TRBJ1-5; 9 bases are a match to TRBD1. This CDR3 is 16 amino acids long. With V trimmed by 1 base and J by 6 bases, 8 bases remained unmatched. CDR1 is SGHDT and CDR2 is YYEEEE in the germline V gene. CDR3 coding DNA: TGTGCCAGCAGCTTGAGTGACAGGGGGTTTACTCAGCCCCAGCATTTT. Translation: CASSLSDRGFTQPQHF.

The genes are TRBV5-1 and TRBJ2-2; the D is unclear. Germline values: CDR1 SGHRS, CDR2 YFSETQ. The CDR3 has 13 residues. V gave up 4 bases and J gave up 8 bases, with 12 bases separating them. The CDR3 loop is CASSTGGFGELFF. DNA for the CDR3: TGCGCCAGCAGCACTGGCGGATTTGGGGAGCTGTTTTTT.

This chain links TRBV30 with TRBJ2-1; tentative D call: TRBD1 (6 bases). Germline-derived CDR1 and CDR2 are GTSNPN and SVGIG (reference sequence). V was pared by 1 base and J by 6 bases, with 13 bases between. The CDR3 sequence is 14 residues long. The CDR3 nucleotides are TGTGCCTGGAGTGGCTACCGAGGGGGCAATGAGCAGTTCTTC. Translated: CAWSGYRGGNEQFF.

In DNA form, the CDR3 reads TGTGCCAGCAGCCAAGACAGATACTCTGGAAACACCATATATTTT. Encoded protein: CASSQDRYSGNTIYF. J is TRBJ1-3 and V is TRBV4-2, with D unresolved. Germline CDR1 reads LGHNA; CDR2 reads YNFKEQ. Trimming stripped 0 bases from V and 0 bases from J, with 6 bases between. The CDR3 spans 15 residues.

The genes are TRBV2 and TRBJ2-6; D may be TRBD2 (6 bases). The CDR3 runs 16 residues. CDR1 and CDR2 from the germline V gene are SNHLY and FYNNEI. Trimming cost V 10 bases and J 0 bases, with 16 bases left between them. The CDR3 region has the DNA TGTGCCACCGGGGGTGAGGGTTCCTCTGGGGCCAACGTCCTGACTTTC. This sequence encodes CATGGEGSSGANVLTF.

This clone has a handful of counts. The chain has TRBV7-6 and TRBJ2-7; D may be TRBD2 (6 bases). CDR1 is SGHVS, CDR2 FNYEAQ, per germline. CDR3 length: 12 residues. V lost 5 bases, J lost 10 bases, and 15 bases lay in between. The CDR3: CASSTTGRLQYF. In DNA, the CDR3 is TGTGCCAGCAGCACCACGGGGAGGCTACAGTACTTC. Full variable domain (remainder filled in from reference TRBV7-6 and TRBJ2-7): GAGVSQSPRYKVTKRGQDVALRCDPISGHVSLYWYRQALGQGPEFLTYFNYEAQQDKSGLPNDRFSAERPEGSISTLTIQRTEQRDSAMYRCASSTTGRLQYFGPGTRLTVT.

The V and J genes are TRBV11-2 and TRBJ1-1, with D perhaps matching TRBD1 (5 bases). The V end was cut by 2 bases, the J end by 2 bases, with 6 bases between. This CDR3 comprises 13 residues. Germline CDR1 SGHAT, CDR2 FQNNGV. The CDR3 region has the DNA TGTGCCAGCAGCTTAACAGGAAACACTGAAGCTTTCTTT. This sequence encodes CASSLTGNTEAFF.